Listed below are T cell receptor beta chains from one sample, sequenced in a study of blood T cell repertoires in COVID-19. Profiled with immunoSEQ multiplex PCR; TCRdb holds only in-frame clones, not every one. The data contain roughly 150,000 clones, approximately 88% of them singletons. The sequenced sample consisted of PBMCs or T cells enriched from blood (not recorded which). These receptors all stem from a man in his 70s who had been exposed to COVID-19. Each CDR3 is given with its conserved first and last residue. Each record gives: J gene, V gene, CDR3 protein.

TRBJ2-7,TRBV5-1,CASSSTTENYEQYF
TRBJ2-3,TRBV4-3,CASSQGGRAPDTQYF
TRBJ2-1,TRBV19,CASGTAITRTSYNEQFF
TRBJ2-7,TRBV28,CASKTAAGGYHEQYF
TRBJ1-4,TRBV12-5,CASGLGTGVLFF
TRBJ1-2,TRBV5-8,CASRESGGPVNGYTF
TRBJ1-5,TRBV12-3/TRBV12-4,CASGQGDQPQHF
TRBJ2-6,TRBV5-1,CASSSGSGANVLTF
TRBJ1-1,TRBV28,CASTYLTGNGEAFF
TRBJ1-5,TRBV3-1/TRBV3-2,CASSQGTGGSQPQHF